This passage covers 8 T cell receptor beta chains from one sample sequenced in a study of cytomegalovirus exposure and HLA in healthy donors. In the PCR, 60 Vbeta and 13 Jbeta primers were used. This table comes from immunoSEQ multiplex PCR, and its TCRdb copy is limited to in-frame clones, with some not included. The repertoire holds about 140,000 clones, with around three fifths as singletons. Material: PBMCs. Every receptor here comes from a woman in her forties in good health and CMV-seronegative.

A single count supports this clone. The chain links TRBV5-4 to TRBJ2-3, with 9 bases fitting TRBD1. This CDR3 contains 15 residues. Germline V gene lookup returns CDR1 SGHNT and CDR2 YYREEE (reference sequence). V dropped 4 bases and J dropped 3; count of bases not matched to a gene: 6. The CDR3 DNA is TGTGCCAGCAGCGCGGACAGGGGTTATACAGATACGCAGTATTTT. It specifies CASSADRGYTDTQYF.

The rearrangement uses TRBV30 and TRBJ2-3, with TRBD2 identical over 13 bases. Germline V gives CDR1 GTSNPN, CDR2 SVGIG (reference sequence). The J segment lost 5 bases and the V segment lost 3 bases, leaving 5 bases of the junction unmatched. The CDR3 runs to 15 residues. CDR3 region: CAWSSGLAGRDTQYF. CDR3 bases: TGTGCCTGGAGCTCGGGACTAGCGGGGCGAGATACGCAGTATTTT. Looking up the rest from reference TRBV30 and TRBJ2-3 gives the full variable domain: SQTIHQWPATLVQPVGSPLSLECTVEGTSNPNLYWYRQAAGRGLQLLFYSVGIGQISSEVPQNLSASRPQDRQFILSSKKLLLSDSGFYLCAWSSGLAGRDTQYFGPGTRLTVL.

The CDR3 is CASSPPGGLVTIQYF. CDR3 nucleotide sequence: TGTGCCAGCAGTCCCCCCGGCGGATTGGTAACCATTCAGTACTTC. The J gene is TRBJ2-4, the V gene TRBV27; D unresolved. This CDR3 contains 15 residues. V lost 5 bases and J lost 9, with 20 bases in between. In germline, CDR1 is MNHEY, CDR2 SMNVEV (reference sequence).

The chain carries TRBV14 and TRBJ1-1; no clear D. CDR1 and CDR2 (germline): SGHDN, FVKESK. The CDR3 sequence is 13 residues long. Trimming removed 4 bases from V and 1 base from J, with 7 bases in between. This CDR3 is CASSLSPNTEAFF. The CDR3 coding sequence is TGTGCCAGCAGCCTCTCCCCGAACACTGAAGCTTTCTTT.

The chain joins TRBV5-1 to TRBJ1-1; 11 bases are a match to TRBD1. Germline trimming cut 5 bases from V and 4 bases from J; bases unmatched to any gene: 7. CDR1 and CDR2 (germline): SGHRS, YFSETQ. This CDR3 comprises 15 residues. Here the CDR3 DNA reads TGCGCCAGCAGTCCCGAGGGGACAGGGGGCACTGAAGCTTTCTTT. Translating gives CASSPEGTGGTEAFF.

This clone occurred once. The CDR3 reads CASSLIPGQGMNTEAFF. CDR3 nucleotides: TGTGCCAGCAGCTTAATCCCGGGACAGGGCATGAACACTGAAGCTTTCTTT. The rearrangement joins TRBV7-3 to TRBJ1-1; 9 nucleotides match TRBD1. CDR1 SGHTA and CDR2 FQGTGA come from the germline V gene. CDR3 length: 17 residues. V lost 1 base to trimming and J lost 0 bases; unmatched junction nucleotides: 6.

The chain uses TRBV5-4 and TRBJ2-7, with 8 bases matching TRBD1. The V and J ends lost 0 bases and 7 bases, in that order; junction bases with no gene match: 12. The length of the CDR3 is 16 residues. Germline assignment: CDR1 SGHNT and CDR2 YYREEE (reference sequence). Here the CDR3 DNA reads TGTGCCAGCAGCTTGGAATCAGTCAGGGGGCGAAGTGAGCAGTACTTC. The encoded protein is CASSLESVRGRSEQYF.

The rearrangement links TRBV28 to TRBJ1-2; 7 bases align to TRBD1. V shed 4 bases, J shed 5 bases, and the junction held 7 bases outside the gene matches. Germline V gene sequence: CDR1 MDHEN, CDR2 SYDVKM. The CDR3 extends over 14 amino acids. CDR3 coding DNA: TGTGCCAGCAGTTCTCAGACAGGGCGGTATGGCTACACCTTC. It encodes CASSSQTGRYGYTF.